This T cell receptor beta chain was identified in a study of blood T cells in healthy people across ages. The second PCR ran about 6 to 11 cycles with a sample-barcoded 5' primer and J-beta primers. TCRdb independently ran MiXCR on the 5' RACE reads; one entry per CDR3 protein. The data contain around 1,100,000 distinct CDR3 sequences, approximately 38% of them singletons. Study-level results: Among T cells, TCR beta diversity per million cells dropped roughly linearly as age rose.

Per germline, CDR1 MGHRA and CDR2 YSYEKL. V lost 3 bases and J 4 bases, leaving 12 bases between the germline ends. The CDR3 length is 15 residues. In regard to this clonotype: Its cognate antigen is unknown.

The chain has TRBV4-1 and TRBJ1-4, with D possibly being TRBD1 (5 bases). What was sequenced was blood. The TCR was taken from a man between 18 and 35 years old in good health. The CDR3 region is CASSQYRTNNEKLFF. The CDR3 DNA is TGCGCCAGCAGCCAGTACAGGACCAATAATGAAAAACTGTTTTTT.